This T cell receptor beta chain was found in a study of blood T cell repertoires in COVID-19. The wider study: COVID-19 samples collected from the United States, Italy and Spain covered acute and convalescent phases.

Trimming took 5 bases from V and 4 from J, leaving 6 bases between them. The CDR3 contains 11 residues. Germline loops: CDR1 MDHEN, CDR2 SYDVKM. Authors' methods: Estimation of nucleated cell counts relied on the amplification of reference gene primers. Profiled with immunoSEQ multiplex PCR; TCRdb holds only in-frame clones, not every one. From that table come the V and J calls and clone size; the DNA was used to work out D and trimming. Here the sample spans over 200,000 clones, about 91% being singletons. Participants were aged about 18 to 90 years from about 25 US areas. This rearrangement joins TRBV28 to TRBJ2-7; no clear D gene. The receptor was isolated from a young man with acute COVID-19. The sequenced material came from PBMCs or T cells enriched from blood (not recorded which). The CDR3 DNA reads TGTGCCAGCAGTCACGGGTACGAGCAGTACTTC. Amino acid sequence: CASSHGYEQYF.